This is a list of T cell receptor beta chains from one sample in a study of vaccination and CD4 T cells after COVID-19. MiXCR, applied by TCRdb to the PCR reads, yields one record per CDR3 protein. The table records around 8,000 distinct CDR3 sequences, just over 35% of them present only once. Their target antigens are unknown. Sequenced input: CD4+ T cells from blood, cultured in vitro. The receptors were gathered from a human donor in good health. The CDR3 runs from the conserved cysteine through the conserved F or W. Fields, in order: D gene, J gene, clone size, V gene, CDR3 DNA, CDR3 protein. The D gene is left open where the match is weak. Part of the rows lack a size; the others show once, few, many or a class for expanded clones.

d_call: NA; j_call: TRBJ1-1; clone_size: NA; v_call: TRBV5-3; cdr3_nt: TGTGCCAGCAGCTTGGAGATCGTTAGCATGAACACTGAAGCTTTCTTT; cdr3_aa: CASSLEIVSMNTEAFF
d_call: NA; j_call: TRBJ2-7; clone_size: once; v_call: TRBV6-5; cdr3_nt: TGTGCCAGCAGTTACTCTCACGGTCCCTACGAGCAGTACTTC; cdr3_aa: CASSYSHGPYEQYF
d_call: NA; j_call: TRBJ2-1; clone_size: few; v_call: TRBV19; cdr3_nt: TGTGCCAGTATCCGGGGAATGCGGAATGAGCAGTTCTTC; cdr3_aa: CASIRGMRNEQFF
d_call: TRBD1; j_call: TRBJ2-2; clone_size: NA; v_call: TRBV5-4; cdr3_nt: TGTGCCAGCAGCTCCACAGGGGGCGCGGACACCGGGGAGCTGTTTTTT; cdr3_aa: CASSSTGGADTGELFF
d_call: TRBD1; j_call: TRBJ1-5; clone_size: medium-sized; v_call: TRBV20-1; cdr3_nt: TGCAGTGCCCCGACAGGGGGCATCGATCAGCCCCAGCATTTT; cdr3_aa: CSAPTGGIDQPQHF
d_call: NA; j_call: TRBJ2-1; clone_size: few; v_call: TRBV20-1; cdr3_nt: TGCAGTGCGAGGGGGGCAGGATTCGAGCAGTTCTTC; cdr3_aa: CSARGAGFEQFF
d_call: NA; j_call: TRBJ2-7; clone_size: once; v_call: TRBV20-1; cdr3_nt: TGCAGTGCTAGGACGGGGGTACGGGCCTACGAGCAGTACTTC; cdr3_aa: CSARTGVRAYEQYF
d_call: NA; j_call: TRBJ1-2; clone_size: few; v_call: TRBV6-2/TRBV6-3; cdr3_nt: TGTGCCAGCAGTTACGACACCCGTACGCTTGGCACCTTC; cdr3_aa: CASSYDTRTLGTF
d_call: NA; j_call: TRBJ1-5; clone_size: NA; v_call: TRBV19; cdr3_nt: TGTGCCAGTAGTATGGAACAGGGACGGCCCCAGCATTTT; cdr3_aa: CASSMEQGRPQHF
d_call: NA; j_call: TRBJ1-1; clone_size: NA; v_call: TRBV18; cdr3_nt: TGTGCCAGCTCTACACAGGACACTGAAGCTTTCTTT; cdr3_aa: CASSTQDTEAFF
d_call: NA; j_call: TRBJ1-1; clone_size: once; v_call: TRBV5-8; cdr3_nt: TGTGCCAGCAGCCGAAATGATCGGACTGAAGCTTTCTTT; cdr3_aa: CASSRNDRTEAFF
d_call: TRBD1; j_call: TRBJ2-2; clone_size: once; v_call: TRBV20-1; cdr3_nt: TGCAGTGCTAGTCGACAGGGGAGCACCGGGGAGCTGTTTTTT; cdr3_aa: CSASRQGSTGELFF
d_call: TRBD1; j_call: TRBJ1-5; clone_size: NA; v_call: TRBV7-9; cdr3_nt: TGTGCCAGCAGCTTACAGGGGGCAAGCAATCAGCCCCAGCATTTT; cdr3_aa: CASSLQGASNQPQHF
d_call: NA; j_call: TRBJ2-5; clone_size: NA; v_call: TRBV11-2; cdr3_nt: TGTGCCAGCAGCTTATCCTCGGGGGGCGCGGAGACCCAGTACTTC; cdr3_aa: CASSLSSGGAETQYF
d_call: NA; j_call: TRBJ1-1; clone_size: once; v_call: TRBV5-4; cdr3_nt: TGTGCCAGCAGCTCGGACACTGAAGCTTTCTTT; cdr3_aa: CASSSDTEAFF
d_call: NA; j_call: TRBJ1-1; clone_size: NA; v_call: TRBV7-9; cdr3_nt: TGTGCCAGCAGCGAAGGAAGAAGGAACACTGAAGCTTTCTTT; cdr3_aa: CASSEGRRNTEAFF
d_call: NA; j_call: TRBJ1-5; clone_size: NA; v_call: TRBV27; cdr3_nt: TGTGCCAGCGGCTACCGTGGGGGGGCTCTCTATAGCAATCAGCCCCAGCATTTT; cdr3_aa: CASGYRGGALYSNQPQHF
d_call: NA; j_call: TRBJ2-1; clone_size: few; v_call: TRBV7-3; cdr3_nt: TGTGCCAGCAGCACCACTAGCTTCAATGAGCAGTTCTTC; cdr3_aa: CASSTTSFNEQFF
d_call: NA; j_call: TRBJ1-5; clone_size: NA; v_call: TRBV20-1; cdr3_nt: TGCAGTACCCCGGAGGTGACGGGAAAGAATCAGCCCCAGCATTTT; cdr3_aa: CSTPEVTGKNQPQHF
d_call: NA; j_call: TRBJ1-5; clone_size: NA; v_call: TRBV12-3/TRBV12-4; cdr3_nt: TGTGCCAGCAGTTTGTGGGGCAATCAGCCCCAGCATTTT; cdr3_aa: CASSLWGNQPQHF
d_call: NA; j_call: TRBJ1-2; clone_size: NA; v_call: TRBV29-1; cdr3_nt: TGCAGCGGGACAGTTTCGAACTATGGCTACACCTTC; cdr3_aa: CSGTVSNYGYTF
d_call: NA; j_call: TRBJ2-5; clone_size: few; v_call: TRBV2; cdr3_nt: TGTGCCAGCAGTGTGCAGTCCCATCAAGAGACCCAGTACTTC; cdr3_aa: CASSVQSHQETQYF
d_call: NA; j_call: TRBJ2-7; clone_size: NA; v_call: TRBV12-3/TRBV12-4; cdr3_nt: TGTGCCAGCAGTTTGGTCTACGAGCAGTACTTC; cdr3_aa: CASSLVYEQYF
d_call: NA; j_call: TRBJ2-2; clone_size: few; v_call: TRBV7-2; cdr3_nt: TGTGCCAGCAGCTCCGTCGGGGTGGGAAGCCACACCGGGGAGCTGTTTTTT; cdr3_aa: CASSSVGVGSHTGELFF
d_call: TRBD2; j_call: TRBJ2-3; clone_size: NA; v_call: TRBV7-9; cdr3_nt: TGTGCCAGCAGCTTTAGGCGGGGGGGAGCCGATACGCAGTATTTT; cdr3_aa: CASSFRRGGADTQYF
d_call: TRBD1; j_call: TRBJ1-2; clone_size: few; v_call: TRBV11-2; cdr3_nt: TGTGCCAGCAGCTTAGACAGGGGGCGCGGCTACACCTTC; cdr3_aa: CASSLDRGRGYTF
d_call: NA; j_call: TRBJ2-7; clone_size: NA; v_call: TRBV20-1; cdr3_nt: TGCAGTGCTAAACCGCCGGGACAAAATTACGAGCAGTACTTC; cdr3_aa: CSAKPPGQNYEQYF
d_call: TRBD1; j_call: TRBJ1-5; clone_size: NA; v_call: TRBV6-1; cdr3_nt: TGTGCCAGCAGTGAAGGGGACAGGGTAACCCAGCATTTT; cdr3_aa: CASSEGDRVTQHF
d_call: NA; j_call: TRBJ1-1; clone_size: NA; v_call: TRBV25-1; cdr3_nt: TGTGCCAGCAGTGAATATGCCGAGGGGTCGGGCACTGAAGCTTTCTTT; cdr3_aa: CASSEYAEGSGTEAFF
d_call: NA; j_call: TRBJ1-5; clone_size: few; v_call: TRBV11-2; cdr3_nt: TGTGCCAGCAGCTTGAAGGGGAACGGCAATCAGCCCCAGCATTTT; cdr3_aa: CASSLKGNGNQPQHF
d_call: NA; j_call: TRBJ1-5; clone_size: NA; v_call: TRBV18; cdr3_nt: TGTGCCAGCTCCGCCGTAGAAGAACAGCCCCAGCATTTT; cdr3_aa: CASSAVEEQPQHF
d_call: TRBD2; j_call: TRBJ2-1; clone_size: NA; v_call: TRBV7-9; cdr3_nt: TGTGCCAGCAGCTTAGCGGGACTAGCGGGGGGGAGCTCCTACAATGAGCAGTTCTTC; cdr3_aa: CASSLAGLAGGSSYNEQFF
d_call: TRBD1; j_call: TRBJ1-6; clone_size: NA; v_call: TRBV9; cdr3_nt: TGTGCCAGCAGCGTAGGGGACAGACAAAATTCACCCCTCCACTTT; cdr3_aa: CASSVGDRQNSPLHF
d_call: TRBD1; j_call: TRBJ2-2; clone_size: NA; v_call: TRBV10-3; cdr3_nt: TGTGCCACCGGGACAGGGCTAAACACCGGGGAGCTGTTTTTT; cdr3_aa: CATGTGLNTGELFF
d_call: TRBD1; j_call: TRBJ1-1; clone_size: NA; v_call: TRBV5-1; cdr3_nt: TGCGCCAGCAGCTTAAGGACAGGGGGCGTGGACACTGAAGCTTTCTTT; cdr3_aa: CASSLRTGGVDTEAFF
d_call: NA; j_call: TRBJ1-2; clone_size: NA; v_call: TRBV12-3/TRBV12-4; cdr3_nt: TGTGCCAGCAGTTGGGCCTATGGCTACACCTTC; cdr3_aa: CASSWAYGYTF
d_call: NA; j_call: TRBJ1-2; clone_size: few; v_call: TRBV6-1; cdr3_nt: TGTGCCAGCAGCTCGGACACCGGTGGCTACACCTTC; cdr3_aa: CASSSDTGGYTF
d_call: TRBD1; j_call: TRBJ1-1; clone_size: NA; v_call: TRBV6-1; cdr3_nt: TGTGCCAGCAGTGAAGCCGGGGCAGGGGGCACTGAAGCTTTCTTT; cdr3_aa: CASSEAGAGGTEAFF
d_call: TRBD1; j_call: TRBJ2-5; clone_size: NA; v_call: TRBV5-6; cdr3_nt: TGTGCCAGCAGCTTATTCCCGGGACAGGAAGAGACCCAGTACTTC; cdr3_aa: CASSLFPGQEETQYF
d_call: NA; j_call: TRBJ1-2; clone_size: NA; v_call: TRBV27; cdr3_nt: TGTGCCAGCAGTTTAGACGGCACGGTCTATGGCTACACCTTC; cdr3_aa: CASSLDGTVYGYTF
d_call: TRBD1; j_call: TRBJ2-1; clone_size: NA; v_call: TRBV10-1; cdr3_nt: TGCGCCAGCAGTTACATCCGGGACAGGGGGCTAAATGAGCAGTTCTTC; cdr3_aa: CASSYIRDRGLNEQFF
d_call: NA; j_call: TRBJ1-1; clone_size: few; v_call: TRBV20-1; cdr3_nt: TGCAGTGCCCTCTCCGGGGCACAAACTGAAGCTTTCTTT; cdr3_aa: CSALSGAQTEAFF
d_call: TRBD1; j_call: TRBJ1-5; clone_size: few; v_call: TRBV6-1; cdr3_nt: TGTGCCAGCAGTGGTGGGACAGACTATCAGCCCCAGCATTTT; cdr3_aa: CASSGGTDYQPQHF
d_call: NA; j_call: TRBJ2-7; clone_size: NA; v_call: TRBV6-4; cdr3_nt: TGTGCCAGCAGTGCAGAGGCCGGTCCCTACGAGCAGTACTTC; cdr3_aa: CASSAEAGPYEQYF
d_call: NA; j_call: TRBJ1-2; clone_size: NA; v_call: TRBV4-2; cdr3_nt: TGTGCCAGCAGCCAATATGACAGGCCGCTCGTTGGCTACACCTTC; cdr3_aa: CASSQYDRPLVGYTF
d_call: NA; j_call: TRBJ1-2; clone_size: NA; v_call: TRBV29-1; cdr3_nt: TGCAGCGGAAAACTATCGGATTCCGGCTACACCTTC; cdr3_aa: CSGKLSDSGYTF
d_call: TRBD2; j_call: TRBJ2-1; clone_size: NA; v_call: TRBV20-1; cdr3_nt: TGCAGTGCTAGAGTAGCGGGGGGGAGCTACAATGAGCAGTTCTTC; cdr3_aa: CSARVAGGSYNEQFF
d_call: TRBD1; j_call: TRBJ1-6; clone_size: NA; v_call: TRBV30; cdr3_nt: TGTGCCTGGAGCCTACAGGGGGATTCACCCCTCCACTTT; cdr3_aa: CAWSLQGDSPLHF
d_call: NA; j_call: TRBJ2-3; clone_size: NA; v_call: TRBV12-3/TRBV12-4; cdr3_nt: TGTGCCAGCAGTTGGGAGACCGCAGATACGCAGTATTTT; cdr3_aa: CASSWETADTQYF
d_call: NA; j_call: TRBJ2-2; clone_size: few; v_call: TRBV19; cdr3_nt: TGTGCCAGTACTCGGAGGGGGGACACCGGGGAGCTGTTTTTT; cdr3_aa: CASTRRGDTGELFF
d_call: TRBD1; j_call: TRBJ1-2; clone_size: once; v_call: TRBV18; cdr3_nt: TGTGCCAGCTCACCAAGGACAGGGGAAGATGGTGGCTACACCTTC; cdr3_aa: CASSPRTGEDGGYTF
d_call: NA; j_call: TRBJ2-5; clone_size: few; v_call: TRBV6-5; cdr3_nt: TGTGCCAGCAGTTCCCAGAGAGAGACCCAGTACTTC; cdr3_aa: CASSSQRETQYF
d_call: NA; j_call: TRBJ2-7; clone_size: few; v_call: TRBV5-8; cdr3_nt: TGTGCCAGCAGCCCATCATACGAGCAGTACTTC; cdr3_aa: CASSPSYEQYF
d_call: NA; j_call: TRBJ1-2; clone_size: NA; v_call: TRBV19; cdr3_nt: TGTGCCAGTACCAAGAAAGGTGGCTACACCTTC; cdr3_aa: CASTKKGGYTF
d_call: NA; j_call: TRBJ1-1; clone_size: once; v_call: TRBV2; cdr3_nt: TGTGCCAGCAGTATGGAGGGGAACACTGAAGCTTTCTTT; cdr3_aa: CASSMEGNTEAFF
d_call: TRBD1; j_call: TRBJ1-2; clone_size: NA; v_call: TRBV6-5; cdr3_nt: TGTGCCAGCAGTTCCGGGACAGCTAACTATGGCTACACCTTC; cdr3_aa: CASSSGTANYGYTF
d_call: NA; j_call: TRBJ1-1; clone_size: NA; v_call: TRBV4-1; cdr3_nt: TGCGCCAGCAGCCAAGATCGGGGAGGGACTGAAGCTTTCTTT; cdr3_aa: CASSQDRGGTEAFF
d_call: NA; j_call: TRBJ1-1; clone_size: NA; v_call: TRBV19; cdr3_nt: TGTGCCAGTAATGAGGTGGGGCTCAAAGCTTTCTTT; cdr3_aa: CASNEVGLKAFF
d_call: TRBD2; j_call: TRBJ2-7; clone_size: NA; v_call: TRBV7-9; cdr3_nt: TGTGCCAGCAGCACCACTAGCGGTCAAGCTACGAGGCAGTACTTC; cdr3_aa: CASSTTSGQATRQYF